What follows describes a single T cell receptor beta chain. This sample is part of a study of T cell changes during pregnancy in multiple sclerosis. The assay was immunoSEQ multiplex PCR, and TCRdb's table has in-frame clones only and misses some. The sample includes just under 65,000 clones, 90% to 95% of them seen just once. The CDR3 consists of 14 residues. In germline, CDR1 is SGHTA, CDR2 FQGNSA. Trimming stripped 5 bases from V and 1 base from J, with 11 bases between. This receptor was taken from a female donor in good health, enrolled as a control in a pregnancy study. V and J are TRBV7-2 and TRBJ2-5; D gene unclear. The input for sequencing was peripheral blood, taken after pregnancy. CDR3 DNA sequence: TGTGCCAGCAGCCCTGGTTTAGTCCAAGAGACCCAGTACTTC. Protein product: CASSPGLVQETQYF. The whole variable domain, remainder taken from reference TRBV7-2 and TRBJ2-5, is GAGVSQSPSNKVTEKGKDVELRCDPISGHTALYWYRQSLGQGLEFLIYFQGNSAPDKSGLPSDRFSAERTGGSVSTLTIQRTQQEDSAVYLCASSPGLVQETQYFGPGTRLLVL.